Detailed here is one T cell receptor (beta chain). Its antigen is not identified. This record belongs to a study of shared clonotypes between healthy human individuals. The germline V gene encodes CDR1 SGHDT and CDR2 YYEEEE. There are 13 residues in the CDR3. The V end lost 1 base, the J end lost 1 base, and 5 bases lay between the germline ends. There were only Caucasian adults among the donors, and all lived in Nashville, Tennessee. Naive CD4+ cells were CD45RA-selected; the remaining cells were memory. Overall study results and limits: How much donors shared clonotypes was expected to be affected by sequencing depth. Compared with clonotypes that all four donors shared, non-shared clonotypes had lower generation probabilities.

Profiled with immunoSEQ multiplex PCR; TCRdb holds only in-frame clones, not every one. The sample holds roughly 2.2 million clones, 80% to 95% seen once. The rearrangement links TRBV5-6 to TRBJ2-5; D gene unclear. This TCR was recovered from a young man in good health. Some clones in this sample may be carry-over from other donors' samples. Specimen: naive CD4+ T cells from PBMCs. Subset described: CD45RA+ positively selected. The CDR3 here is CASSLSTQETQYF. DNA of the CDR3: TGTGCCAGCAGCTTGTCGACCCAAGAGACCCAGTACTTC.